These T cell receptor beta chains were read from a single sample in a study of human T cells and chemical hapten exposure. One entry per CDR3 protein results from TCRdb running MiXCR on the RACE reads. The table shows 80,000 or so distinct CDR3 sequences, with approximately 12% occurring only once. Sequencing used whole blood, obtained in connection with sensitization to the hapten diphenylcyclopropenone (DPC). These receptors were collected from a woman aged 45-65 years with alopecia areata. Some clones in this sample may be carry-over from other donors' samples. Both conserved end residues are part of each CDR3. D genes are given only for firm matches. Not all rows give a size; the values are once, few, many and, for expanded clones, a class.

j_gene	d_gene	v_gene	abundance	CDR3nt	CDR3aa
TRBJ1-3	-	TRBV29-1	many	TGCAGCGTCGCAATAAGCTCTGGAAACACCATATATTTT	CSVAISSGNTIYF
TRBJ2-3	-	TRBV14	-	TGTGCCAGCAGCCAACTCAACACAGATACGCAGTATTTT	CASSQLNTDTQYF
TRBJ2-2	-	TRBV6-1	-	TGTGCCAGCAGTTCGGGAGTTGCGGACACCGGGGAGCTGTTTTTT	CASSSGVADTGELFF
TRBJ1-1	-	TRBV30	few	TGTGCCTGGGGGAGGGAGGGGTACACTGAAGCTTTCTTT	CAWGREGYTEAFF
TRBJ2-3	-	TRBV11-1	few	TGTGCCAGCAGCCCCTCCCCCCCAGATACGCAGTATTTT	CASSPSPPDTQYF
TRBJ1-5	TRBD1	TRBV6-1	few	TGTGCCAGCAGTGGGAGGACAGGGGGGATAAATCAGCCCCAGCATTTT	CASSGRTGGINQPQHF
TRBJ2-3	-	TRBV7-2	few	TGTGCCAGCAGCAAGGGGTTCTCGCAGAACACAGATACGCAGTATTTT	CASSKGFSQNTDTQYF
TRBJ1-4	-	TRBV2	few	TGTGCCAGCAAGTCCAGCCCAGAAAATGAAAAACTGTTTTTT	CASKSSPENEKLFF
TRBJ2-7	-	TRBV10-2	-	TGCGCCAGCAGTGCTCGACCCCCAGGGGACGAGCAGTACTTC	CASSARPPGDEQYF
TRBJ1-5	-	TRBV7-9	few	TGTGCCAGCAGCTTAGGAGGGGATCGACAGCCCCAGCATTTT	CASSLGGDRQPQHF
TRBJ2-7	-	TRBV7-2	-	TGTGCCAGCAGCTTCTACACAGCAGGGTCGTACGAGCAGTACTTC	CASSFYTAGSYEQYF
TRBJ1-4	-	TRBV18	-	TGTGCCAGCTCAGCACCGAAGGGGGTATCTAATGGAAAACTGTTTTTT	CASSAPKGVSNGKLFF
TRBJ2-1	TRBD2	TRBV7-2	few	TGTGCCAGCAGCCCCGGGACTAGCTCTTATGAGCAGTTCTTC	CASSPGTSSYEQFF
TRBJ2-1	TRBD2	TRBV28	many	TGTGCCAGCAGTTTATCTGTCCTAGCGGGAGTCAATGAGCAGTTCTTC	CASSLSVLAGVNEQFF
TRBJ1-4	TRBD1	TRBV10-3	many	TGTGCCATCAGGGGGGACAGGGCGCATGAAAAACTGTTTTTT	CAIRGDRAHEKLFF
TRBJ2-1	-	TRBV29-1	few	TGCAGCGTACAGGGTCGGTCCTACAATGAGCAGTTCTTC	CSVQGRSYNEQFF
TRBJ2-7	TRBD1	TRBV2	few	TGTGCCAGCAATCCATGGCTACAGGGGTCGGGAGAGCAGTACTTC	CASNPWLQGSGEQYF
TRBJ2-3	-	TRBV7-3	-	TGTGCCAGCAGCCCCCGTGGGTACACAGATACGCAGTATTTT	CASSPRGYTDTQYF
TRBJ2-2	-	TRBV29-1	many	TGCAGTACGGGACGACGGGGGAGCACCGGGGAGCTGTTTTTT	CSTGRRGSTGELFF
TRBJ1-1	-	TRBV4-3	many	TGCGCCAGCAGCCATCCTGGGGATGAAGCTTTCTTT	CASSHPGDEAFF
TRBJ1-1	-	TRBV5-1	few	TGCGCCAGCAGAGCCGCGACGGTAATGAACACTGAAGCTTTCTTT	CASRAATVMNTEAFF
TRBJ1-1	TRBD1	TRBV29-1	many	TGCAGCGTTACACCCTCCCGGGACAGAAACACTGAAGCTTTCTTT	CSVTPSRDRNTEAFF
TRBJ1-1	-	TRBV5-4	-	TGTGCCAGCAGCCCGGGGACACACACTGAAGCTTTCTTT	CASSPGTHTEAFF
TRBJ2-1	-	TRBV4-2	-	TGTGCCAGTGAAGCGAGGAGGGGGTCCAATGAGCAGTTCTTC	CASEARRGSNEQFF
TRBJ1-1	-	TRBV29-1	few	TGCAGCGTTGAAGATCGAAAGAGGCTGGGAGCTTTCTTT	CSVEDRKRLGAFF
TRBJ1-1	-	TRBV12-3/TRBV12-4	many	TGTGCCAGCAGACGCACACGGACGGGTAACACTGAAGCTTTCTTT	CASRRTRTGNTEAFF
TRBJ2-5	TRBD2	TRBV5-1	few	TGCGCCAGCAGGCCTAGCGGGGGCTTCCAAGAGACCCAGTACTTC	CASRPSGGFQETQYF
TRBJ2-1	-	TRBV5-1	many	TGCGCCAGCAGCTACGGGGCAGCGAACTCCTACAATGAGCAGTTCTTC	CASSYGAANSYNEQFF
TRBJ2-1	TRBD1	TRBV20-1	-	TGCAGTGCTAGACCGACAGGGGGCCCAGAGCAGTTCTTC	CSARPTGGPEQFF
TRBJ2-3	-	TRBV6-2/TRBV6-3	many	TGTGCCAGCAGTTACTCGGAAAATACGCAGTATTTT	CASSYSENTQYF
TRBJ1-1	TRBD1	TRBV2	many	TGTGCCCTTCGACAGGGTAGCACTGAAGCTTTCTTT	CALRQGSTEAFF
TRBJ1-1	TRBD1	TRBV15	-	TGTGCCACCAGCAGGGGGGACAGGATGAACACTGAAGCTTTCTTT	CATSRGDRMNTEAFF
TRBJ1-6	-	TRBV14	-	TGTGCCAGCAGCCAAGGGCCAGTTACTTCACCCCTCCACTTT	CASSQGPVTSPLHF
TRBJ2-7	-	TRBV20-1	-	TGCAGTGCTAGAGTGCCCTGGGGCGGGGTGGTTGAGCAGTACTTC	CSARVPWGGVVEQYF
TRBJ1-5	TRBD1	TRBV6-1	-	TGTGCCAGCAGTCCAGAAAGACAGGGTGGTCAGCCCCAGCATTTT	CASSPERQGGQPQHF
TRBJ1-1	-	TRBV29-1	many	TGCAGCGTTCGGGAGACGGGCTTCCCGGGGGGCACTGAAGCTTTCTTT	CSVRETGFPGGTEAFF
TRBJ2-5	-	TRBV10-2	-	TGCGCCAGCAGTGAGTCTCGAGAGACCCAGTACTTC	CASSESRETQYF
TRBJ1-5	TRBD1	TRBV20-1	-	TGCAGTGCTCACGACAGGGGACGATCATATAGCAATCAGCCCCAGCATTTT	CSAHDRGRSYSNQPQHF
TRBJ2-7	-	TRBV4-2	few	TGTGCCAGCAGCCAAGAACCTTTCTACGAGCAGTACTTC	CASSQEPFYEQYF